This T cell receptor (beta chain) came from a study of early T cells in non-severe SARS-CoV-2 infection. Study-wide context: Unpaired chains resulted from sequencing bulk RNA of unsorted whole blood. Whole-study results and caveats: Private and CD4 specificities were missed by VDJdb matching, skewed to anti-spike CD8.

Unique molecular identifiers were attached to individual cDNA molecules. TCRdb re-called the 5' RACE reads with MiXCR, one entry per CDR3 protein. The sample lists 20,000 to 30,000 distinct CDR3 sequences; roughly 4% were seen once. This clonotype was seen more than once but under ten times. Its antigen is unidentified. Trimming pared 3 bases from V and 4 bases from J, leaving 18 bases between. Germline V gives CDR1 DFQATT, CDR2 SNEGSKA (reference sequence). This CDR3 has 15 residues. What was sequenced was whole blood. The J gene is TRBJ2-5, the V gene TRBV20-1, with D unresolved. The clonotype was recovered from an adult who was a healthcare worker with PCR-confirmed SARS-CoV-2 infection or an uninfected control (not recorded which). The CDR3 DNA sequence: TGCAGTGCTAGTGTCGATTCCAATACCGTAGAGACCCAGTACTTC. It codes for CSASVDSNTVETQYF.